This record concerns one T cell receptor beta chain sequence. Its antigen remains unknown. Germline CDR1 MDHEN, CDR2 SYDVKM. This CDR3 spans 14 amino acids. V lost 7 bases and J lost 4; bases outside the gene matches: 5. PCR was performed a second time for about 7 to 12 cycles using a sample-barcoded 5' primer and a J-beta primer mix. TCRdb re-derived calls from the 5' RACE reads in MiXCR, one entry per CDR3 protein. Of hundreds of thousands of distinct CDR3 sequences detected, about 62% appear once; the ten largest clones hold around 22%. This entry is derived from a study of blood T cells in healthy people across ages. General study points: Older age coincided with a roughly linear decline in TCR beta diversity per million T cells.

The TCR was taken from a man in his thirties or forties in good health. This chain joins TRBV28 and TRBJ2-1; TRBD1 matches 9 bases. The sequencing sample was made of blood. CDR3 protein: CASTPGQGYNEQFF. The CDR3 bases are TGTGCCAGCACCCCGGGACAGGGATACAATGAGCAGTTCTTC.